This paragraph covers one TCR beta chain sequence. Its matching antigen is unknown. This sample stems from a study of graft-versus-host responses after intestinal transplantation. The protocol was immunoSEQ multiplex PCR, while the TCRdb copy is restricted to in-frame clones and leaves out a portion. The top ten clones hold approximately 1.5% of a sample with approximately 58,000 clones, about 90% of them seen once. Regarding the study as a whole: In recipient marrow, GvH clones were found, and some appeared first in ileum or blood. Individuals who had graft-donor T cell macrochimerism had allografts that showed high graft-versus-host to host-versus-graft clonal ratios.

The length of the CDR3 is 14 residues. The J segment lost 1 base and the V segment lost 11 bases, leaving 7 bases of the junction unmatched. CDR1 and CDR2 (germline): MNHEY, SMNVEV (reference sequence). The sequencing here drew on PBMCs, taken 26 days after transplant. This clonotype was sampled from a human patient who received an intestinal transplant, so some T cells may come from the graft donor. The rearrangement links TRBV27 to TRBJ1-1; 10 bases map to TRBD1. This CDR3 is CAETGGGPNTEAFF. The CDR3 DNA sequence: TGTGCCGAGACAGGGGGCGGCCCGAACACTGAAGCTTTCTTT.